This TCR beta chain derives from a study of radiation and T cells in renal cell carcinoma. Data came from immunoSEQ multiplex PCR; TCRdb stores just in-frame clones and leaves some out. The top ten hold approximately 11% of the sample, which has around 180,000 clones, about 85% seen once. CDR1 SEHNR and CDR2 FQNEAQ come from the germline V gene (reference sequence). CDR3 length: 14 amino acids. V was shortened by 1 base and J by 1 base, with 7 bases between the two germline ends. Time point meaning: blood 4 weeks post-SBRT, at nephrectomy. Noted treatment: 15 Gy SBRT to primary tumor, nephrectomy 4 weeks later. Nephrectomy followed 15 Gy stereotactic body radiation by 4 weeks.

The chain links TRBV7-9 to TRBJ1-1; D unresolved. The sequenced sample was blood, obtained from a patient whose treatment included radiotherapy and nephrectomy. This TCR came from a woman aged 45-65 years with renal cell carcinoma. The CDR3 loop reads CASSLEQQNTEAFF. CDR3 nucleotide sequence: TGTGCCAGCAGCTTAGAACAGCAGAACACTGAAGCTTTCTTT.